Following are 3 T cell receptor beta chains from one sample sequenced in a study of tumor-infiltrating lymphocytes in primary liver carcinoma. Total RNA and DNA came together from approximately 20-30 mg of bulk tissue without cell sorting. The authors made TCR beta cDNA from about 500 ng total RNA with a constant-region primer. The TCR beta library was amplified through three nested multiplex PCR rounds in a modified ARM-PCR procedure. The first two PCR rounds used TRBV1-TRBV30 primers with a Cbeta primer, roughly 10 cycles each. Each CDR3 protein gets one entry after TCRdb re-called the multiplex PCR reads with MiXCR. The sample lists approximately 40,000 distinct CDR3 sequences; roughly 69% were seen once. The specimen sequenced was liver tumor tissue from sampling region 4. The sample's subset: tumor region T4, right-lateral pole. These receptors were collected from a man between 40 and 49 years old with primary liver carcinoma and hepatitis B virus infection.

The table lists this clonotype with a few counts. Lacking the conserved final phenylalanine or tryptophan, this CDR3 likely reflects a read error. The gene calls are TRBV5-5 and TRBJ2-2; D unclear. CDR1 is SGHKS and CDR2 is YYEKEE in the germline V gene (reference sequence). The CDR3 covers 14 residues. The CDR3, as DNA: TGTGTCAGCAGCTTTAACCTAAACACCGGGGAGCTGTTTTAT. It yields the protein CVSSFNLNTGELFY.

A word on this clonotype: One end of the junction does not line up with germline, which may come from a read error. The CDR3 nucleotides are TGTGCCAGCAGCTTAGGGGTCGGCAACAAAGAGCGGTTCTTC. Translation: CASSLGVGNKERFF. The rearrangement links TRBV11-3 to TRBJ2-1; D remains ambiguous. Germline V gene lookup returns CDR1 SGHNT and CDR2 YENEEA. CDR3 length: 14 amino acids.

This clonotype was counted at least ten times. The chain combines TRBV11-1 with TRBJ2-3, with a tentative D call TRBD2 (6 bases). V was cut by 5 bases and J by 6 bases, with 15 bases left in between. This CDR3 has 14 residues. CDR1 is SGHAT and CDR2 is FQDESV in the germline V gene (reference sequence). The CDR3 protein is CASSNSGRPDTQYF. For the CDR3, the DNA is TGTGCCAGCAGCAATAGCGGTAGGCCTGATACGCAGTATTTT.